Sequencing of this T cell receptor (beta chain) was carried out in a study of naive and memory T cell subsets (dated by TCRdb to the late 2010s). Regarding the study in general: The study applied an open-source, UMI-based TCR alpha and beta sequencing pipeline to sorted naive and memory peripheral blood T cell subsets. The functional CMV T cell responses agreed completely with IgG serology results. RNA was DNase-treated and reverse transcribed with TCR constant-region primers, mostly using SuperScript III.

The junction shows trimming of 3 bases on V and 0 bases on J, and the gene matches do not reach 6 bases of it. The germline V gene gives CDR1 as SGDLS and CDR2 as YYNGEE. Including cysteine and phenylalanine, the CDR3 has 16 amino acids. Solely the CDR3 DNA is kept, with 48 bases framed from the first base. To prepare the library, UMI-ligation and nested PCR was applied. An equimolar mix of two oligonucleotides covering both TRBC1 and TRBC2 was used as the beta constant-region primer. Four rounds of PCR were used to amplify ligated cDNA, with nested alpha and beta constant-region primers being used together with the SP2 primer. A single-stranded oligonucleotide bearing the SP2 primer plus a 12-nucleotide UMI was ligated onto the 3' end of the cDNA by T4 RNA ligase 1. Incubation of the ligation reaction was carried out at 16 degrees C for roughly 20-25 hours. PCR2 was usually performed as a SYBR Green qPCR and halted at a preset threshold so that over-amplification would not occur. All purifications after the first were performed with Agencourt AMPure XP magnetic beads. Libraries were quantified by Qubit and checked on a TapeStation, where a main peak was expected near 650 bp. Pooled libraries were sequenced on an Illumina MiSeq with v2 2x251 paired-end kits, typically giving roughly 0.95-2 million reads per sample. Each sample's library went into the pool at roughly 4.4 nM, and roughly 5-7.5% PhiX was added to help with cluster recognition. On the study's bioinformatics: FASTQ reads processed by Demultiplexor were assigned V and J genes by Decombinator through tag matching that tolerated a single base-pair mismatch. Collapsinator relied on UMIs to fix sequencing errors as well as frequency errors caused by PCR heterogeneity. CDR3Translator translated TCRs and extracted CDR3s from the conserved cysteine to the FGXG phenylalanine, flagging non-productive sequences. Gini, Shannon entropy and inverse Simpson indices were computed after subsampling the repertoires to the same number of UMI-defined TCRs. Clonotype abundance distributions were fitted to a power law by maximum likelihood within the linear range. On one naive CD8 sample, the pipeline and MIGEC gave similar UMI counts, unique TCR numbers and clonal distributions. One analysis removed from the naive repertoire any naive TCRs that were also present in any memory subset from the same donor. Repertoires were searched for 7,322 CMV-associated CDR3 sequences compiled from VDJdb and a published dataset. TCRdb passed the public sequencing reads through fastp at Q25 and MiXCR, retaining productive beta sequences. Records with the same CDR3 protein are collapsed into one entry carrying the most frequent genes and DNA. Here the V and J calls rest on TCRdb's processing, not on the authors' analysis. A total of some 80,000 distinct CDR3 sequences appear in this sample, approximately 10% of them only once. The biggest ten clones account for 1.2% of the sample.

TCR alpha and beta chain libraries were amplified separately from the second PCR step onward. Donor CMV status was determined by IFNgamma production from CD4+ T cells after overnight stimulation of fresh PBMCs with CMV viral lysate. Miltenyi beads were used first to positively select CD4 T cells, and CD8 T cells were then positively selected from the CD4-negative fraction. Cells stained for CD3, CD4, CD8, CD45RA, CD27 and a live/dead dye were sorted on a BD Aria II into four subsets by CD45RA and CD27. Blood was obtained from a few healthy volunteers, and the blood from each volunteer was fractionated into CD4 and CD8 T cells and subsequently into four differentiation subsets. Around 120 ml of peripheral blood was drawn per donor, and PBMC were isolated by Ficoll-Paque PLUS density-gradient centrifugation. Sorted cells were lysed in RLT buffer, and RNA was extracted with a Qiagen RNeasy kit and stored at -80°C.

General conclusions and limits of the study: A few larger clonotypes were found in naive repertoires, especially CD8, and these larger clonotypes were possibly memory cells re-expressing CD45RA. No ground truth was available to validate the repertoire findings for the naive and memory subsets. TCR abundance followed a power law with an exponent that was different for naive and memory subsets but consistent across the three individuals. Single alpha or beta chain sequences, rather than paired alpha/beta receptors, were used to define clonotypes. In both CD4 and CD8 cells, the Gini index increased while Shannon and inverse Simpson diversity decreased from naive through CM, EM and EMRA. Once error correction was done, more than 90% of naive TCR sequences showed up just once, which made the naive abundance distributions much steeper than those of the memory subsets. RNA-based TCR counts may be affected by expression changes linked to T cell activation and differentiation.

Of note for this clonotype: The antigen it recognizes is unknown. No qualities accompany the bases; no much larger clone lies one base away.

Recombination connected TRBV9 to TRBJ2-1; TRBD1 agrees with 7 junctional bases. The source material was naive CD8+ T cells from blood. Per the publication, the cell subset or site label means: naive T cells, CD45RA high CD27+. The sequence was collected from a human donor in good health. The DNA reads TGTGCCAGCAGCGAGGGGGCTGGGAGCTCCTACAATGAGCAGTTCTTC. It translates as CASSEGAGSSYNEQFF.